What follows are 11 T cell receptor beta chains derived from one specimen sequenced in a study of cytomegalovirus exposure and HLA in healthy donors. With 60 Vbeta and 13 Jbeta primers, the PCR was carried out. Sequencing used immunoSEQ multiplex PCR; TCRdb keeps in-frame clones, though not all of them. Of about 160,000 clones in the sample, over 75% were seen once. Sample: PBMCs. Receptors originate from a woman in her 50s in good health and CMV-seropositive.

The V call is TRBV29-1, the J call TRBJ2-7; D remains unclear. Per germline, CDR1 SQVTM and CDR2 ANQGSEA. The CDR3 extends over 11 amino acids. Deletions cut 4 bases from V and 3 bases from J, with 7 bases between. This CDR3 reads CSVVENYEQYF. The CDR3 DNA sequence: TGCAGCGTTGTTGAGAACTACGAGCAGTACTTC.

The table lists this clone with a count of one. V is TRBV7-2 and J is TRBJ2-7; possible D gene TRBD1, 6 bases. Trimming pared 3 bases from V and 3 bases from J, leaving 15 bases between. From germline, CDR1 is SGHTA and CDR2 FQGNSA. The length of the CDR3 is 15 residues. For the CDR3, the DNA is TGTGCCAGCAGCTTGAAGCCGGGACAACTCTACGAGCAGTACTTC. Its protein product is CASSLKPGQLYEQYF.

The gene calls are TRBV7-2 and TRBJ1-1; no firm D call. The germline V and J ends were trimmed by 1 base and 10 bases, with 13 bases remaining between them. Germline V gene sequence: CDR1 SGHTA, CDR2 FQGNSA. The CDR3 is made up of 13 amino acids. CDR3 loop: CASSLERQSTAFF. The CDR3 DNA reads as TGTGCCAGCAGCTTAGAGAGACAATCTACAGCTTTCTTT.

V is TRBV5-1 and J is TRBJ2-3; maybe TRBD2 (5 bases). The CDR3 is 13 residues long. V was clipped by 5 bases and J by 2 bases, with 9 bases between them. CDR1 and CDR2 (germline): SGHRS, YFSETQ. The CDR3, as DNA: TGCGCCAGCAGTGAGACTACCACAGATACGCAGTATTTT. Its translation is CASSETTTDTQYF. The full variable domain, its missing parts supplied by reference TRBV5-1 and TRBJ2-3, is KAGVTQTPRYLIKTRGQQVTLSCSPISGHRSVSWYQQTPGQGLQFLFEYFSETQRNKGNFPGRFSGRQFSNSRSEMNVSTLELGDSALYLCASSETTTDTQYFGPGTRLTVL.

This chain links TRBV5-1 with TRBJ1-1; D not resolved. The CDR3 has 14 residues. Germline CDR1 SGHRS, CDR2 YFSETQ. The V end lost 5 bases, the J end lost 1 base, and 12 bases lay between the germline ends. The CDR3 reads CASRVANSNTEAFF. DNA for the CDR3: TGCGCCAGCAGGGTCGCAAACTCGAACACTGAAGCTTTCTTT.

The table lists this clone with a few counts. This chain joins TRBV7-2 and TRBJ2-7; 7 bases are shared with TRBD2. V trimming: 5 bases; J trimming: 3 bases; junction bases outside the gene matches: 7. The CDR3 sequence is 14 residues long. CDR1 and CDR2 (germline): SGHTA, FQGNSA. The CDR3 DNA reads as TGTGCCAGCAGCCCCCCGGGAGGACTCTACGAGCAGTACTTC. The encoded protein is CASSPPGGLYEQYF. The complete variable domain, with remaining parts taken from reference TRBV7-2 and TRBJ2-7, reads GAGVSQSPSNKVTEKGKDVELRCDPISGHTALYWYRQSLGQGLEFLIYFQGNSAPDKSGLPSDRFSAERTGGSVSTLTIQRTQQEDSAVYLCASSPPGGLYEQYFGPGTRLTVT.

The chain is built from TRBV7-9 and TRBJ1-5, with 8 bases lining up with TRBD1. CDR3 length: 14 amino acids. The germline CDR1 and CDR2 sequences are SEHNR and FQNEAQ (reference sequence). V lost 1 base and J lost 5; bases outside the gene matches: 1. The DNA of the CDR3 is TGTGCCAGCAGCTTAGGGACAGGGTATCAGCCCCAGCATTTT. Encoded protein: CASSLGTGYQPQHF.

The chain links TRBV11-1 to TRBJ2-1; D might be TRBD2 (6 bases). CDR3 length: 13 residues. Deletions cut 3 bases from V and 7 bases from J, with 10 bases between. The germline V gene encodes CDR1 SGHAT and CDR2 FQDESV (reference sequence). CDR3 DNA sequence: TGTGCCAGCAGCTTGCGGGGCCGGAATGAGCAGTTCTTC. Translation: CASSLRGRNEQFF. Complete variable domain (other parts from reference TRBV11-1 and TRBJ2-1): EAEVAQSPRYKITEKSQAVAFWCDPISGHATLYWYRQILGQGPELLVQFQDESVVDDSQLPKDRFSAERLKGVDSTLKIQPAELGDSAMYLCASSLRGRNEQFFGPGTRLTVL.

The chain is built from TRBV4-1 and TRBJ1-1; 7 nucleotides match TRBD1. This CDR3 region has 16 residues. V lost 4 bases to trimming and J lost 5 bases; unmatched junction nucleotides: 13. Germline V CDR1 and CDR2: MGHRA, YSYEKL. CDR3 DNA: TGCGCCAGCAGCCCCGGACAGGCAATCAGGGGAACTGAAGCTTTCTTT. Translation: CASSPGQAIRGTEAFF.

V gene TRBV10-3 combines with J gene TRBJ1-3; D unclear. The CDR3 sequence is 14 residues long. Germline V CDR1 and CDR2: ENHRY, SYGVKD. The V end was cut by 4 bases, the J end by 2 bases, with 9 bases between. CDR3 loop: CAISGENTGNTIYF. The DNA of the CDR3 is TGTGCCATCAGTGGGGAGAATACTGGAAACACCATATATTTT.

The rearrangement uses TRBV18 and TRBJ1-1; TRBD1 agrees at 9 bases. The junction had 4 bases not matched to a gene; V was cut back by 2 bases and J by 3 bases. Germline-derived CDR1 and CDR2 are KGHSH and LQKENI. The CDR3 has 15 amino acids. CDR3 nucleotides: TGTGCCAGCTCACCAATACAGGGGGCTGACACTGAAGCTTTCTTT. It yields the protein CASSPIQGADTEAFF.